This T cell receptor beta chain comes out of a study of human T cells and chemical hapten exposure. There are many counts of this clonotype. As to time point: healthy volunteer bleed at 6 weeks. Before extraction, the whole blood was not fractionated, and total RNA was taken from it. As the library was built, unique molecular identifiers were attached to individual cDNA molecules. MiXCR, run by TCRdb on the RACE reads, gives a single entry per CDR3 protein. The sample yields 40,000 to 45,000 distinct CDR3 sequences, 3.7% seen once. The CDR3 runs 18 residues. The V segment lost 1 base and the J segment 3 bases; nucleotides outside the gene matches: 12. Germline V gene lookup returns CDR1 MNHEY and CDR2 SMNVEV (reference sequence).

The clonotype originates from a human donor in good health. Some clones in this sample may be carry-over from other donors' samples. The sequenced material came from whole blood. V and J are TRBV27 and TRBJ2-3, with 8 bases matching TRBD1. In DNA form, the CDR3 reads TGTGCCAGCAGTTTATACCCCCCGGGACAGGTCTTAACAGATACGCAGTATTTT. It specifies CASSLYPPGQVLTDTQYF.